Given below is one T cell receptor beta chain in context. Germline trimming cut 0 bases from V and 3 bases from J; bases unmatched to any gene: 8. CDR3 length: 16 residues. CDR1 and CDR2 from the germline V gene are LGHDT and YNNKEL (reference sequence). The sample is drawn from a study of blood T cell repertoires in COVID-19. Study-wide background: Samples taken during acute and convalescent COVID-19 were collected in the United States, Italy and Spain. PBMCs, B-cell-depleted T cells, or T cells provided the cDNA or gDNA that made up the material.

Authors' methods: How many nucleated cells were present was estimated from reference gene primer amplification. Clones were read by immunoSEQ multiplex PCR, and TCRdb kept only the in-frame ones, dropping some. V, J and clone size are those of that table, while D and trimming were read from the DNA. In the table there are some 320,000 clones, approximately 90% of which are singletons. The sequenced material came from peripheral blood. The rearrangement uses TRBV3-1 (or the pseudogene TRBV3-2) and TRBJ2-7, with 7 bases fitting TRBD1. The receptor comes from a woman aged 25-40 years who had recovered from COVID-19. The CDR3 reads CASSQDIGGIGYEQYF. The CDR3, as DNA: TGTGCCAGCAGCCAAGATATAGGGGGCATAGGCTACGAGCAGTACTTC.